The TCR beta chain under discussion was sequenced for a study of T-cell memory formation after mild COVID-19. Regarding the study as a whole: Whether day 37 second-wave clones are SARS-CoV-2-specific was not confirmed. The main location of contracting CD4+ clones was CM and EM, and that of contracting CD8+ clones was EMRA.

TCRdb reanalysed the 5' RACE reads using MiXCR and keeps one entry per CDR3 protein. The table includes 390,000 or so distinct CDR3 sequences, about 17% detected once. There are 13 residues in the CDR3. The V and J ends lost 6 bases and 4 bases respectively, with 13 bases between them. Germline V gene lookup returns CDR1 DFQATT and CDR2 SNEGSKA (reference sequence). This clonotype was counted only a few times. Antigen specificity is unknown. The receptor was isolated from a man in his late teens or twenties who had mild COVID-19 (a few samples of this study predate the infection). Cell type and time point are not known. Sequenced sample: PBMCs or a T cell subset sorted from them (not recorded which). The J gene is TRBJ1-5, the V gene TRBV20-1; tentative D call: TRBD1 (5 bases). CDR3 nucleotide sequence: TGCAGTGCCTGGGGACGGGGGAATCAGCCCCAGCATTTT. Amino acids: CSAWGRGNQPQHF.